These 25 T cell receptor beta chains came from one sample sequenced in a study of blood T cell repertoires in COVID-19. Repertoires were generated with immunoSEQ multiplex PCR, while TCRdb's copy carries only in-frame clones and drops some. The data hold approximately 120,000 clones, with roughly 83% observed a single time. Sequenced sample: peripheral blood. The receptors were gathered from a human donor in a cohort sampled during active COVID-19.

V and J are TRBV19 and TRBJ2-3, with a weak D call TRBD1 (5 bases). The CDR3 loop spans 12 amino acids. Germline CDR1 LNHDA, CDR2 SQIVND (reference sequence). In DNA form, the CDR3 reads TGTGCAACGGACAAGAACACAGATACGCAGTATTTT. Its protein is CATDKNTDTQYF.

This clone has just one count. The J gene is TRBJ1-3, the V gene TRBV18, with 11 bases that match TRBD1. This CDR3 has 15 residues. Losses at the gene ends were 8 bases for V and 4 bases for J; bases not matched to a gene: 7. CDR1 and CDR2 from the germline V gene are KGHSH and LQKENI. The CDR3 loop is CASPGQGARGNTIYF. CDR3 DNA: TGTGCCAGCCCCGGACAGGGGGCAAGAGGAAACACCATATATTTT.

This clone has only one observation. The chain employs TRBV5-1 and TRBJ2-7, with 7 bases lining up with TRBD1. From germline, CDR1 is SGHRS and CDR2 YFSETQ. The CDR3 runs 17 residues. Unmatched junction bases numbered 18, after V lost 6 bases and J lost 3 bases. As DNA, the CDR3 is TGCGCCAGCACCCCCACGATCGCTGGGACAGCTGACTACGAGCAGTACTTC. As protein: CASTPTIAGTADYEQYF.

The genes are TRBV7-9 and TRBJ1-2; D remains ambiguous. The CDR3 runs 12 residues. Germline V CDR1 and CDR2: SEHNR, FQNEAQ (reference sequence). The ends were cut back, 10 bases at V and 4 bases at J, with 13 bases in the middle. The CDR3 is CANQSPGYGYTF. The CDR3 region has the DNA TGTGCCAACCAGTCCCCGGGCTATGGCTACACCTTC.

This clone came up a few times. The chain joins TRBV19 to TRBJ2-7; D is undetermined. V was clipped by 1 base and J by 4 bases, with 8 bases between them. Looked up from germline, CDR1 is LNHDA and CDR2 is SQIVND (reference sequence). The length of the CDR3 is 13 residues. CDR3 amino acids: CASSIGRSYEQYF. The CDR3 nucleotides are TGTGCCAGTAGTATAGGACGGAGTTACGAGCAGTACTTC.

This clone was observed a handful of times. V usage is TRBV5-1 and J usage is TRBJ2-5, with TRBD1 as a possible D gene (5 bases). Per the germline V gene, CDR1 is SGHRS and CDR2 is YFSETQ. Trimming took 2 bases from V and 6 from J, leaving 14 bases between them. This CDR3 region has 14 residues. CDR3 sequence reads: CASSFRVYEKTQYF. CDR3 nucleotide sequence: TGCGCCAGCAGCTTCAGGGTATACGAGAAGACCCAGTACTTC. Full variable domain (missing parts from reference TRBV5-1 and TRBJ2-5): KAGVTQTPRYLIKTRGQQVTLSCSPISGHRSVSWYQQTPGQGLQFLFEYFSETQRNKGNFPGRFSGRQFSNSRSEMNVSTLELGDSALYLCASSFRVYEKTQYFGPGTRLLVL.

V is TRBV5-4 and J is TRBJ1-1; weak D call: TRBD1 (5 bases). The germline V gene encodes CDR1 SGHNT and CDR2 YYREEE (reference sequence). CDR3 length: 17 residues. V was trimmed by 5 bases and J by 1 base, leaving 21 bases between them. The CDR3 coding sequence is TGTGCCAGCAGTTTCGGGGGGGAAAGGGGTAGGAACACTGAAGCTTTCTTT. It is translated as CASSFGGERGRNTEAFF.

The rearrangement uses TRBV9 and TRBJ2-7, with 7 bases fitting TRBD2. The V and J ends lost 0 bases and 2 bases, in that order; junction bases with no gene match: 2. The CDR3 covers 14 residues. Germline V CDR1 and CDR2: SGDLS, YYNGEE. The CDR3 protein is CASSVGGSTYEQYF. Here the CDR3 DNA reads TGTGCCAGCAGCGTAGGCGGGAGTACCTACGAGCAGTACTTC.

Here the CDR3 DNA reads TGTGCCAGCAGGAAGACCCGGACAGGGGAACACGAGCAGTACTTC. Translated, it gives CASRKTRTGEHEQYF. V and J are TRBV2 and TRBJ2-7; 9 bases match TRBD1. V gave up 6 bases and J gave up 5 bases; unmatched junction bases: 11. CDR1 SNHLY and CDR2 FYNNEI come from the germline V gene. The CDR3 runs to 15 residues.

This clone has only a few counts. This chain joins TRBV10-1 and TRBJ2-2; D is perhaps TRBD1 (6 bases). The CDR3 has 13 amino acids. Per germline, CDR1 WNHNN and CDR2 SYGVQD (reference sequence). V was pared by 6 bases and J by 4 bases, with 9 bases between. CDR3 region: CASRDSTTGELFF. The CDR3 DNA follows: TGCGCCAGCAGGGACAGCACCACCGGGGAGCTGTTTTTT.

The chain employs TRBV3-1 (or the pseudogene TRBV3-2) and TRBJ2-6; weak D call: TRBD2 (7 bases). With 7 bases removed from V and 0 bases from J, the gap between germline ends came to 22 bases. The CDR3 runs 19 residues. Germline loops: CDR1 LGHDT, CDR2 YNNKEL (reference sequence). Written as DNA, the CDR3 is TGTGCCAGCACCCTCGGCGGGGGCGCACTCTACTCTGGGGCCAACGTCCTGACTTTC. Translated, it gives CASTLGGGALYSGANVLTF.

The J gene is TRBJ2-1, the V gene TRBV11-2; TRBD1 is a possible D gene (6 bases). Trimming shortened V by 7 bases and J by 10 bases, and 11 bases separated the two germline ends. The CDR3 covers 11 residues. Germline CDR1 is SGHAT and CDR2 is FQNNGV. CDR3 nucleotides: TGTGCCAGCAAACAGGGCAGCGAGCAGTTCTTC. It is translated as CASKQGSEQFF. The complete variable domain, with remaining parts taken from reference TRBV11-2 and TRBJ2-1, reads EAGVAQSPRYKIIEKRQSVAFWCNPISGHATLYWYQQILGQGPKLLIQFQNNGVVDDSQLPKDRFSAERLKGVDSTLKIQPAKLEDSAVYLCASKQGSEQFFGPGTRLTVL.

The CDR3 DNA reads as TGTGCCAGCAGTTACACGGGAAACTACGAGCAGTACTTC. The encoded protein is CASSYTGNYEQYF. The chain employs TRBV6-2 or TRBV6-3 and TRBJ2-7; tentatively, D is TRBD2 (5 bases). The germline V gene encodes CDR1 MNHEY and CDR2 SVGEGT. V dropped 2 bases and J dropped 3 bases, with 8 bases sitting between them. The CDR3 spans 13 residues.

The chain combines TRBV6-5 with TRBJ2-4, with D possibly being TRBD1 (6 bases). Germline V CDR1 and CDR2: MNHEY, SVGAGI. The CDR3 totals 13 residues. V lost 8 bases and J 2 bases, leaving 10 bases between the germline ends. CDR3 sequence reads: CASEGQTKNIQYF. The CDR3 bases are TGTGCCAGCGAAGGACAGACCAAAAACATTCAGTACTTC.

This chain links TRBV12-3 or TRBV12-4 with TRBJ1-1; D is perhaps TRBD1 (5 bases). Trimming pared 6 bases from V and 5 bases from J, leaving 13 bases between. CDR3 length: 13 residues. The DNA for the CDR3 is TGTGCCAGCAGCGCGGTTGGGGGGACTGAAGCTTTCTTT. Encoded protein: CASSAVGGTEAFF.

The rearrangement links TRBV7-9 to TRBJ2-1; 8 bases match TRBD1. Trimming removed 1 base from V and 8 bases from J; junction bases left unmatched: 7. The germline V gene has CDR1 SEHNR and CDR2 FQNEAQ (reference sequence). This CDR3 region has 15 residues. The CDR3 DNA follows: TGTGCCAGCAGCTTAGTCAGGGGGCCTGTGTATGAGCAGTTCTTC. The encoded protein is CASSLVRGPVYEQFF.

The chain couples TRBV5-1 to TRBJ2-2, with 10 bases identical to TRBD1. CDR1 is SGHRS and CDR2 is YFSETQ in the germline V gene. CDR3 length: 14 residues. J was trimmed by 4 bases and V by 3 bases; bases with no gene match: 0. The CDR3 nucleotides are TGCGCCAGCAGCTGGGACAGGGGCACCGGGGAGCTGTTTTTT. Protein: CASSWDRGTGELFF.

This sequence joins TRBV24-1 and TRBJ2-2; 8 bases are shared with TRBD1. Germline V gene lookup returns CDR1 KGHDR and CDR2 SFDVKD. This CDR3 has 16 residues. V dropped 3 bases and J dropped 5; count of bases not matched to a gene: 7. The CDR3 nucleotides are TGTGCCACCAGTGATGGGCAGGGGGCTTTTACCGGGGAGCTGTTTTTT. Its translation: CATSDGQGAFTGELFF.

The chain recombines TRBV11-3 with TRBJ2-7, with 7 bases that match TRBD1. In germline, CDR1 is SGHNT, CDR2 YENEEA. The CDR3 loop spans 14 amino acids. Trimming removed 4 bases from V and 3 bases from J; junction bases left unmatched: 6. The CDR3 loop is CASSSVTGSYEQYF. CDR3 sequence (DNA): TGTGCCAGCAGCTCCGTGACAGGGAGCTACGAGCAGTACTTC.

V gene TRBV5-4 combines with J gene TRBJ2-7, with 8 bases aligning to TRBD1. Per the germline V gene, CDR1 is SGHNT and CDR2 is YYREEE (reference sequence). J was trimmed by 0 bases and V by 2 bases; bases with no gene match: 1. This CDR3 has 14 amino acids. CDR3 loop: CASSFDRGSYEQYF. In DNA, the CDR3 is TGTGCCAGCAGCTTTGACAGGGGCTCCTACGAGCAGTACTTC. Looking up the rest from reference TRBV5-4 and TRBJ2-7 gives the full variable domain: ETGVTQSPTHLIKTRGQQVTLRCSSQSGHNTVSWYQQALGQGPQFIFQYYREEENGRGNFPPRFSGLQFPNYSSELNVNALELDDSALYLCASSFDRGSYEQYFGPGTRLTVT.

The chain recombines TRBV5-4 with TRBJ1-6, with D unclear. The germline V and J ends were trimmed by 3 bases and 9 bases, with 10 bases remaining between them. This CDR3 is 13 amino acids long. Germline loops: CDR1 SGHNT, CDR2 YYREEE (reference sequence). CDR3 DNA: TGTGCCAGCAGCTCCCTCGATAGTTCACCCCTCCACTTT. Translated: CASSSLDSSPLHF.

The V and J genes are TRBV7-2 and TRBJ2-2; D is possibly TRBD2 (5 bases). Germline V lookup: CDR1 SGHTA, CDR2 FQGNSA. Trimming cost V 3 bases and J 3 bases, with 5 bases left between them. CDR3 length: 13 residues. The CDR3 nucleotides read TGTGCCAGCAGCTTTAGCGACACCGGGGAGCTGTTTTTT. It codes for CASSFSDTGELFF.

This clone was observed a few times. This chain uses TRBV6-1 with TRBJ2-7; D perhaps matches TRBD2 (6 bases). The CDR3 has 13 amino acids. V lost 2 bases and J 12 bases, leaving 17 bases between the germline ends. Germline V gene sequence: CDR1 MNHNS, CDR2 SASEGT. The DNA of the CDR3 is TGTGCCAGCAGTGAACCGGGACTGGCGTCTTCGTACTTC. This encodes CASSEPGLASSYF.

The chain joins TRBV28 to TRBJ1-5, with a weak D call TRBD1 (5 bases). CDR3 length equals 16 residues. Trimming stripped 1 base from V and 7 bases from J, with 17 bases between. Per the germline V gene, CDR1 is MDHEN and CDR2 is SYDVKM. The CDR3 DNA reads as TGTGCCAGCAGTTTATATGGGGCGAAACCTCAACAGCCCCAGCATTTT. It specifies CASSLYGAKPQQPQHF.

About this clone itself: Other DNA sequences from this sample encode an identical CDR3 as well. The CDR3 region has the DNA TGTGCCAGCTCACCACCGGGGACTAGCGGGACCTACGAGCAGTACTTC. This translates into CASSPPGTSGTYEQYF. The chain combines TRBV18 with TRBJ2-7, with 13 nucleotides matching TRBD2. CDR1 and CDR2 (germline): KGHSH, LQKENI. The V and J ends lost 0 bases and 2 bases, in that order; junction bases with no gene match: 1. This CDR3 spans 16 amino acids.